This T cell receptor (beta chain) was captured in a study of OX40 agonist ivuxolimab in advanced cancers. Study results and limitations: Among expanded peripheral T cells, antigen specificity went undetermined. In CD8+ T cells, expanded clones were on average more numerous than in CD4+.

The data were produced by immunoSEQ multiplex PCR, yet TCRdb's version contains in-frame clones alone and is incomplete. There are approximately 23,000 clones in the sample; about 86% occur only once, and around 16% lies in the top ten. The CDR3 has 15 amino acids. Per the germline V gene, CDR1 is SSHAT and CDR2 is FNYEAQ (reference sequence). Points on this clone: No antigen is known for it. One end of the junction varies from germline; a read error may be responsible.

This sample comprised CD4+ or CD8+ T cells sorted from blood, obtained in a trial of the OX40 agonist ivuxolimab. J is TRBJ2-5 and V is TRBV7-7, with D tentatively TRBD1 (5 bases). The sequence derives from an adult with an advanced solid tumor such as melanoma, head and neck, liver or kidney cancer. The CDR3 loop reads CASSPLLGQLETQYF. The CDR3 DNA follows: TGTGCTAGCAGCCCCCTGTTGGGGCAGTTGGAGACCCAGTACTTC.